The sequence of this T cell receptor beta chain was determined in a study of shared clonotypes between healthy human individuals. Germline V CDR1 and CDR2: MDHEN, SYDVKM. This CDR3 has 13 residues. V trimming: 6 bases; J trimming: 4 bases; junction bases outside the gene matches: 3. Method: immunoSEQ multiplex PCR; TCRdb's copy keeps in-frame clones and lacks some. The sample has roughly 1,500,000 clones, 95% to 99% seen once; the top ten hold roughly 0.42%. Remarks on this clone: Different DNA sequences within this sample yield the same CDR3.

The sequence was collected from a man in his thirties or forties in good health. The V and J genes are TRBV28 and TRBJ1-2, with 9 bases aligning to TRBD1. Sequenced sample: naive CD4+ T cells sorted from blood. Subset of the sample: CD45RA+ positively selected. The CDR3 bases are TGTGCCAGCAGCCCGGGACAGGGCTATGGCTACACCTTC. Encoded protein: CASSPGQGYGYTF.